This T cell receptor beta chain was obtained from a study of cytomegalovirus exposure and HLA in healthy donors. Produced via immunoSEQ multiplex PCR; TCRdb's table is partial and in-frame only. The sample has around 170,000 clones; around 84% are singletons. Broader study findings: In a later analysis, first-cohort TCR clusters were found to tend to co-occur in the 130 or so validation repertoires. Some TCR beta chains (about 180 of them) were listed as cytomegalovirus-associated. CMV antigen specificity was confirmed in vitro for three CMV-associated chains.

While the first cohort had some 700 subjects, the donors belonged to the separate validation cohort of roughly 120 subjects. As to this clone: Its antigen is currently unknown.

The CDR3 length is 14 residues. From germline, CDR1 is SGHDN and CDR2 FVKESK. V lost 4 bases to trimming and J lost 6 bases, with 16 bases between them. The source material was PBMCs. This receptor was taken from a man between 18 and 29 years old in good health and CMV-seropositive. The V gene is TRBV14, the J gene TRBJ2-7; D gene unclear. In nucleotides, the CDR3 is TGTGCCAGCAGCCTGACCGGGTCCCACCGCGAGCAGTACTTC. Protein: CASSLTGSHREQYF. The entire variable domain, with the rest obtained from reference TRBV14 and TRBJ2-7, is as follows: EAGVTQFPSHSVIEKGQTVTLRCDPISGHDNLYWYRRVMGKEIKFLLHFVKESKQDESGMPNNRFLAERTGGTYSTLKVQPAELEDSGVYFCASSLTGSHREQYFGPGTRLTVT.